These T cell receptor beta chains were read from a single sample in a study of shared clonotypes between healthy human individuals. Sequencing used immunoSEQ multiplex PCR; TCRdb keeps in-frame clones, though not all of them. The data contain approximately 400,000 clones, 96% of them singletons. Sequencing input: memory CD8+ T cells sorted from blood. The receptor source for this set is a man younger than 45 in good health. Each CDR3 is given with its conserved first and last residue. The order of the fields is J gene, clone size, CDR3 length, D gene, V gene, CDR3 protein, CDR3 DNA. The D gene is left open where the match is weak. Size is stated for part of the rows, as once, few or many counts, or as a class when the clone is expanded.

j_call: TRBJ2-1
clone_size: .
cdr3_length: 12
d_call: .
v_call: TRBV27
cdr3_aa: CASSLYYNEQFF
cdr3_nt: TGTGCCAGCAGTTTATACTACAATGAGCAGTTCTTC

j_call: TRBJ1-2
clone_size: once
cdr3_length: 13
d_call: .
v_call: TRBV9
cdr3_aa: CASSVGTNYGYTF
cdr3_nt: TGTGCCAGCAGCGTAGGGACTAACTATGGCTACACCTTC

j_call: TRBJ2-6
clone_size: .
cdr3_length: 15
d_call: .
v_call: TRBV5-1
cdr3_aa: CASSLQGSGANVLTF
cdr3_nt: TGCGCCAGCAGCTTACAGGGCTCTGGGGCCAACGTCCTGACTTTC

j_call: TRBJ2-5
clone_size: .
cdr3_length: 15
d_call: .
v_call: TRBV28
cdr3_aa: CASSEGGELRETQYF
cdr3_nt: TGTGCCAGCAGTGAGGGCGGAGAATTAAGGGAGACCCAGTACTTC

j_call: TRBJ2-5
clone_size: .
cdr3_length: 12
d_call: TRBD1
v_call: TRBV11-2
cdr3_aa: CASRGQGETQYF
cdr3_nt: TGTGCCAGCAGAGGACAGGGAGAGACCCAGTACTTC

j_call: TRBJ1-1
clone_size: .
cdr3_length: 13
d_call: TRBD1
v_call: TRBV6-5
cdr3_aa: CASREGAVTEAFF
cdr3_nt: TGTGCCAGCCGGGAGGGGGCGGTTACTGAAGCTTTCTTT

j_call: TRBJ2-7
clone_size: .
cdr3_length: 11
d_call: .
v_call: TRBV6-5
cdr3_aa: CASTPVGEQYF
cdr3_nt: TGTGCCAGCACCCCGGTGGGCGAGCAGTACTTC

j_call: TRBJ2-1
clone_size: .
cdr3_length: 11
d_call: TRBD2
v_call: TRBV7-8
cdr3_aa: CASSLGTSPFF
cdr3_nt: TGTGCCAGCAGCTTAGGGACTAGTCCGTTCTTC

j_call: TRBJ2-4
clone_size: .
cdr3_length: 18
d_call: TRBD2
v_call: TRBV7-7
cdr3_aa: CASSSGLAGVPGKNIQYF
cdr3_nt: TGTGCTAGCAGTTCGGGACTAGCGGGGGTGCCTGGCAAAAACATTCAGTACTTC

j_call: TRBJ1-5
clone_size: .
cdr3_length: 13
d_call: .
v_call: TRBV4-1
cdr3_aa: CASSQVGNQPQHF
cdr3_nt: TGCGCCAGCAGCCAAGTAGGCAATCAGCCCCAGCATTTT

j_call: TRBJ2-2
clone_size: few
cdr3_length: 16
d_call: TRBD2
v_call: TRBV10-1
cdr3_aa: CASSKGLAGETGELFF
cdr3_nt: TGCGCCAGCAGTAAAGGACTAGCGGGAGAGACCGGGGAGCTGTTTTTT

j_call: TRBJ2-7
clone_size: .
cdr3_length: 14
d_call: TRBD2
v_call: TRBV2
cdr3_aa: CASTRGLADYEQYF
cdr3_nt: TGTGCCAGCACCCGGGGACTAGCGGACTACGAGCAGTACTTC

j_call: TRBJ1-2
clone_size: .
cdr3_length: 15
d_call: TRBD1
v_call: TRBV28
cdr3_aa: CASKKWGQGNYGYTF
cdr3_nt: TGTGCCAGCAAAAAATGGGGACAGGGAAACTATGGCTACACCTTC

j_call: TRBJ1-3
clone_size: .
cdr3_length: 14
d_call: TRBD1
v_call: TRBV28
cdr3_aa: CASSFDRGGNTIYF
cdr3_nt: TGTGCCAGCAGTTTCGACAGGGGGGGAAACACCATATATTTT

j_call: TRBJ2-2
clone_size: .
cdr3_length: 13
d_call: .
v_call: TRBV18
cdr3_aa: CASSAHYTGELFF
cdr3_nt: TGTGCCAGCTCAGCACACTACACCGGGGAGCTGTTTTTT

j_call: TRBJ2-3
clone_size: .
cdr3_length: 18
d_call: TRBD2
v_call: TRBV10-3
cdr3_aa: CAISESPGLAGVGDTQYF
cdr3_nt: TGTGCCATCAGTGAGTCTCCGGGACTAGCGGGAGTCGGAGATACGCAGTATTTT

j_call: TRBJ2-7
clone_size: once
cdr3_length: 15
d_call: TRBD2
v_call: TRBV7-9
cdr3_aa: CASSLFTSGSYEQYF
cdr3_nt: TGTGCCAGCAGCTTATTTACTAGCGGCTCCTACGAGCAGTACTTC

j_call: TRBJ2-7
clone_size: .
cdr3_length: 14
d_call: .
v_call: TRBV30
cdr3_aa: CAWSVGGGSYEQYF
cdr3_nt: TGTGCCTGGAGTGTAGGAGGGGGCTCCTACGAGCAGTACTTC

j_call: TRBJ2-1
clone_size: .
cdr3_length: 19
d_call: TRBD2
v_call: TRBV10-2
cdr3_aa: CASSESLHLQREPGNEQFF
cdr3_nt: TGCGCCAGCAGTGAGTCCCTTCACCTTCAGCGGGAGCCTGGGAATGAGCAGTTCTTC

j_call: TRBJ2-1
clone_size: .
cdr3_length: 15
d_call: TRBD2
v_call: TRBV5-1
cdr3_aa: CASSFSSLAANEQFF
cdr3_nt: TGCGCCAGCAGCTTCAGTTCTCTAGCGGCCAATGAGCAGTTCTTC

j_call: TRBJ2-5
clone_size: .
cdr3_length: 14
d_call: .
v_call: TRBV7-2
cdr3_aa: CASSKDRWGETQYF
cdr3_nt: TGTGCCAGCAGCAAAGACAGGTGGGGGGAGACCCAGTACTTC

j_call: TRBJ2-5
clone_size: .
cdr3_length: 15
d_call: TRBD2
v_call: TRBV7-2
cdr3_aa: CASSLVLADQETQYF
cdr3_nt: TGTGCCAGCAGCTTAGTACTAGCGGATCAAGAGACCCAGTACTTC

j_call: TRBJ2-7
clone_size: .
cdr3_length: 16
d_call: TRBD1
v_call: TRBV5-1
cdr3_aa: CASSLGPDRGTYEQYF
cdr3_nt: TGCGCCAGCAGCTTGGGACCCGACAGGGGGACCTACGAGCAGTACTTC

j_call: TRBJ2-1
clone_size: .
cdr3_length: 13
d_call: .
v_call: TRBV11-3
cdr3_aa: CASSLAWTNEQFF
cdr3_nt: TGTGCCAGCAGCTTAGCTTGGACAAATGAGCAGTTCTTC

j_call: TRBJ1-2
clone_size: .
cdr3_length: 14
d_call: .
v_call: TRBV7-8
cdr3_aa: CASSLGRQNYGYTF
cdr3_nt: TGTGCCAGCAGCTTAGGTCGGCAGAACTATGGCTACACCTTC

j_call: TRBJ2-5
clone_size: once
cdr3_length: 13
d_call: TRBD2
v_call: TRBV29-1
cdr3_aa: CSAGLAFKETQYF
cdr3_nt: TGCAGCGCTGGACTAGCGTTTAAAGAGACCCAGTACTTC

j_call: TRBJ1-2
clone_size: once
cdr3_length: 13
d_call: .
v_call: TRBV4-1
cdr3_aa: CASSQTQGYGYTF
cdr3_nt: TGCGCCAGCAGCCAGACACAGGGTTATGGCTACACCTTC

j_call: TRBJ1-4
clone_size: .
cdr3_length: 15
d_call: .
v_call: TRBV10-1
cdr3_aa: CASGSWGGSNEKLFF
cdr3_nt: TGCGCCAGCGGCAGTTGGGGGGGATCTAATGAAAAACTGTTTTTT

j_call: TRBJ1-2
clone_size: .
cdr3_length: 15
d_call: .
v_call: TRBV5-1
cdr3_aa: CASSGPGRRDYGYTF
cdr3_nt: TGCGCCAGCAGCGGACCGGGACGCAGGGACTATGGCTACACCTTC

j_call: TRBJ1-5
clone_size: .
cdr3_length: 15
d_call: .
v_call: TRBV19
cdr3_aa: CASSISWMGNQPQHF
cdr3_nt: TGTGCCAGTAGTATCTCGTGGATGGGCAATCAGCCCCAGCATTTT

j_call: TRBJ2-2
clone_size: .
cdr3_length: 18
d_call: TRBD2
v_call: TRBV9
cdr3_aa: CASSVALAGASGAGELFF
cdr3_nt: TGTGCCAGCAGCGTAGCCCTAGCGGGAGCCTCGGGGGCCGGGGAGCTGTTTTTT

j_call: TRBJ1-2
clone_size: .
cdr3_length: 14
d_call: .
v_call: TRBV10-3
cdr3_aa: CAISAPGGGYGYTF
cdr3_nt: TGTGCCATTAGTGCCCCTGGGGGAGGCTATGGCTACACCTTC

j_call: TRBJ1-4
clone_size: .
cdr3_length: 15
d_call: TRBD1
v_call: TRBV7-9
cdr3_aa: CASSLRTGRNEKLFF
cdr3_nt: TGTGCCAGCAGCTTGCGGACAGGAAGGAACGAAAAACTGTTTTTT

j_call: TRBJ2-1
clone_size: .
cdr3_length: 15
d_call: TRBD1
v_call: TRBV29-1
cdr3_aa: CSVEDPGGGYNEQFF
cdr3_nt: TGCAGCGTTGAAGATCCAGGGGGCGGTTACAATGAGCAGTTCTTC

j_call: TRBJ2-7
clone_size: .
cdr3_length: 14
d_call: .
v_call: TRBV5-1
cdr3_aa: CASSLDSGPYEQYF
cdr3_nt: TGCGCCAGCAGCTTGGATTCAGGCCCGTACGAGCAGTACTTC

j_call: TRBJ2-2
clone_size: once
cdr3_length: 13
d_call: .
v_call: TRBV6-1
cdr3_aa: CASSDLGRVELFF
cdr3_nt: TGTGCCAGCAGTGATTTAGGCAGGGTCGAGCTGTTTTTT

j_call: TRBJ2-2
clone_size: .
cdr3_length: 16
d_call: TRBD2
v_call: TRBV6-1
cdr3_aa: CASSEWPSGLTGELFF
cdr3_nt: TGTGCCAGCAGTGAATGGCCTAGCGGCCTCACCGGGGAGCTGTTTTTT

j_call: TRBJ2-7
clone_size: .
cdr3_length: 15
d_call: TRBD1
v_call: TRBV9
cdr3_aa: CASSPRGQGGDEQYF
cdr3_nt: TGTGCCAGCAGCCCCAGAGGACAGGGCGGGGACGAGCAGTACTTC

j_call: TRBJ2-2
clone_size: .
cdr3_length: 13
d_call: .
v_call: TRBV7-9
cdr3_aa: CASSSRDTGELFF
cdr3_nt: TGTGCCAGCAGCTCCCGGGACACCGGGGAGCTGTTTTTT

j_call: TRBJ2-7
clone_size: .
cdr3_length: 15
d_call: .
v_call: TRBV7-6
cdr3_aa: CASSLAGSATYEQYF
cdr3_nt: TGTGCCAGCAGCTTAGCGGGCAGTGCCACCTACGAGCAGTACTTC